The clone carrying this TCR beta chain was detected many times. As yet, its antigen is unknown. In TCRdb, the reads were re-called with MiXCR into one record per CDR3 protein. The sample yields about 530,000 distinct CDR3 sequences, roughly 29% seen once. This record comes from a study of T cell repertoires in cytomegalovirus infection. Study results and caveats: The response measured ex vivo was dominated by TCR beta clonotypes (HLA-C-restricted and CMV-specific).

The germline V gene encodes CDR1 SGHTA and CDR2 FQGNSA. The CDR3 loop spans 13 amino acids. J gave up 3 bases and V 3 bases, and 1 base lay outside the gene matches. What was sequenced was PBMCs. The chain couples TRBV7-2 to TRBJ2-5; 7 bases fit TRBD2. This clonotype originated in a human donor in good health (CMV status not recorded). Some clones in this sample may be carry-over from other donors' samples. Here the CDR3 DNA reads TGTGCCAGCAGCTTCGCGGGAGAAGAGACCCAGTACTTC. It yields the protein CASSFAGEETQYF.